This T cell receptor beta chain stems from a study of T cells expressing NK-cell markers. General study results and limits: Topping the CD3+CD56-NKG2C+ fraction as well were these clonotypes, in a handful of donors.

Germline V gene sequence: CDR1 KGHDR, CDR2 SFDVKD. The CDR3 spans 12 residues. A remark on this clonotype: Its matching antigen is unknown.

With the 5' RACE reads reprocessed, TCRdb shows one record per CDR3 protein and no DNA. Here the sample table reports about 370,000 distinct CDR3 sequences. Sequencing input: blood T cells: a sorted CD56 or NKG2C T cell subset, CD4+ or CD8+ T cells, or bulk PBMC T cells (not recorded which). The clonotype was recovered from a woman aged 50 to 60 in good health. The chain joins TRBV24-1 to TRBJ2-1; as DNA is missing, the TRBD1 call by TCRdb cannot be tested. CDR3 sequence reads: CATGDRGHEQFF.